This TCR beta chain was retrieved from a study of regulatory T cells in long-lasting Graves disease. This clonotype was recorded a few times. Its cognate antigen is unknown. Study conclusions and caveats: Among samples with persistent disease, TRBV28, TRBJ1-2 and TRBJ2-5 were favored. Persistent-disease Graves' patients showed less TCR diversity than new cases.

Time point here: newly diagnosed GD, antithyroid drugs for less than 3 months. RNA from PBMCs was the source of the TCR library. Each patient gave approximately 9.6 milliliters of EDTA-anticoagulated peripheral blood. iRepertoire HTBI primers and Arm-PCR of CDR3 regions built TCR beta libraries. One entry per CDR3 protein, called by TCRdb with MiXCR from the multiplex PCR reads. The table includes about 320,000 distinct CDR3 sequences, 15% to 20% detected once. Germline V gene lookup returns CDR1 SGHRS and CDR2 YFSETQ. The CDR3 spans 14 residues. V lost 7 bases and J 2 bases, leaving 14 bases between the germline ends.

The origin of this receptor is a female donor with Graves disease. Material: peripheral blood mononuclear cells (PBMCs), obtained at new diagnosis, from a patient treated with antithyroid drugs. This chain uses TRBV5-1 with TRBJ2-3; D tentatively reads TRBD1 or TRBD2 (5 bases each). CDR3 amino acids: CASGRGPPTDTQYF. DNA for the CDR3: TGCGCCAGCGGACGGGGCCCGCCCACAGATACGCAGTATTTT.